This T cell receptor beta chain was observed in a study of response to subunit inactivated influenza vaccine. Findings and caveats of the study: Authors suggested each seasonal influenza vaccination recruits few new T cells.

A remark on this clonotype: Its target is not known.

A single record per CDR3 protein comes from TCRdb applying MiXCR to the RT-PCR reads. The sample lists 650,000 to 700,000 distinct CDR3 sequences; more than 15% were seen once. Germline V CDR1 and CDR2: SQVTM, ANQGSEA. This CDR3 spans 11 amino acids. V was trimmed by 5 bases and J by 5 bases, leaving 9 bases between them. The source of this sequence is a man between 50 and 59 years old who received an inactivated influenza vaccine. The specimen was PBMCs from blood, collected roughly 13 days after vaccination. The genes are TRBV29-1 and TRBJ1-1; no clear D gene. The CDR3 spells CSVSRETEAFF. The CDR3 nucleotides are TGCAGCGTTTCCCGGGAGACTGAAGCTTTCTTT.